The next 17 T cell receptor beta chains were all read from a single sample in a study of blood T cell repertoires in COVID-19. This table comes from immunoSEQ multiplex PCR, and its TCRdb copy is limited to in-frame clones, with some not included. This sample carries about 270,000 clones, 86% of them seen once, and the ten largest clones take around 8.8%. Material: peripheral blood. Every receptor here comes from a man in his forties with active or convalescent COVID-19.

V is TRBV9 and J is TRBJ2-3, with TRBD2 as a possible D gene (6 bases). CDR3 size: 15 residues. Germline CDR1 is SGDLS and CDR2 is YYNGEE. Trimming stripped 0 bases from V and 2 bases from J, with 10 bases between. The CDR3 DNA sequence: TGTGCCAGCAGCGTAGCGGGACTGTCCACAGATACGCAGTATTTT. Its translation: CASSVAGLSTDTQYF.

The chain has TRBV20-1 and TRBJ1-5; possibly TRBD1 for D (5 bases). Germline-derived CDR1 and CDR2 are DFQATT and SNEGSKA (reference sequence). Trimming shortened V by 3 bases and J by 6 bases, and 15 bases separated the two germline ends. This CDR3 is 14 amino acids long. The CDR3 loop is CSASWQGKGQPQHF. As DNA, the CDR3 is TGCAGTGCTAGTTGGCAGGGTAAGGGTCAGCCCCAGCATTTT.

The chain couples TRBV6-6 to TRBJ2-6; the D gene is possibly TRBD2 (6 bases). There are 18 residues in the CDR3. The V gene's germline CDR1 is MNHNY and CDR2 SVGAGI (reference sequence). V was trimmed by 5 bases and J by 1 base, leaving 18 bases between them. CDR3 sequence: CASSRESTSLSGANVLTF. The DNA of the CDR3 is TGTGCCAGCAGTCGCGAGTCCACTAGCCTTTCTGGGGCCAACGTCCTGACTTTC.

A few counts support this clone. CDR3 loop: CASSVEASTNEKLFF. The CDR3 DNA reads as TGTGCCAGCAGCGTAGAAGCGTCAACTAATGAAAAACTGTTTTTT. V usage is TRBV9 and J usage is TRBJ1-4; no firm D call. Germline CDR1 reads SGDLS; CDR2 reads YYNGEE. This CDR3 has 15 amino acids. The germline V and J ends were trimmed by 0 bases and 0 bases, with 6 bases remaining between them.

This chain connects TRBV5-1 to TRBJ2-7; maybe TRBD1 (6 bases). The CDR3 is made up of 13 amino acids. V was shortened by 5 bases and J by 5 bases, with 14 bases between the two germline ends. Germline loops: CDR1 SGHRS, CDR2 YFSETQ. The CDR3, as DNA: TGCGCCAGCAGGCCCCAGGGGATCAACGAGCAGTACTTC. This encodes CASRPQGINEQYF.

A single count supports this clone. The CDR3: CASRRWQGAYTGANVLTF. The CDR3 DNA follows: TGTGCCAGTAGGCGATGGCAGGGGGCTTATACTGGGGCCAACGTCCTGACTTTC. The J gene is TRBJ2-6, the V gene TRBV19, with TRBD1 identical over 8 bases. The CDR3 is made up of 18 amino acids. Per the germline V gene, CDR1 is LNHDA and CDR2 is SQIVND (reference sequence). V lost 6 bases to trimming and J lost 2 bases; unmatched junction nucleotides: 12.

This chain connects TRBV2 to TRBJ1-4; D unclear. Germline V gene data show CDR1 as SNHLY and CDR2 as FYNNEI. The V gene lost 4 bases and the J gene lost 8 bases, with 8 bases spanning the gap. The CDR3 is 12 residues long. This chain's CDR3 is CASSVSGEKLFF. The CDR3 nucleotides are TGTGCCAGCAGTGTGTCCGGGGAAAAACTGTTTTTT. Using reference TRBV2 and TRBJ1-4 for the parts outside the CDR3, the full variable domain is EPEVTQTPSHQVTQMGQEVILRCVPISNHLYFYWYRQILGQKVEFLVSFYNNEISEKSEIFDDQFSVERPDGSNFTLKIRSTKLEDSAMYFCASSVSGEKLFFGSGTQLSVL.

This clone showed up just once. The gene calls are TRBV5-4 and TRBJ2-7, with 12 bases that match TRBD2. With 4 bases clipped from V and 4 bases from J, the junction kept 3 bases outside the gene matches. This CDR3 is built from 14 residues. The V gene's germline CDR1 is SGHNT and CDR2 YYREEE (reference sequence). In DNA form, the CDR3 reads TGTGCCAGCAGCGCTAGCGGGAGGGGGTACGAGCAGTACTTC. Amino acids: CASSASGRGYEQYF.

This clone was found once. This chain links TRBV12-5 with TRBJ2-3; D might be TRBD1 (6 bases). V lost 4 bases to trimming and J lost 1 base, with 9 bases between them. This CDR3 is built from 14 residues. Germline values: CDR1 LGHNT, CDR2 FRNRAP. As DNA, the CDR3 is TGTGCTAGTGGTTACTGGACAGGCACAGATACGCAGTATTTT. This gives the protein CASGYWTGTDTQYF.

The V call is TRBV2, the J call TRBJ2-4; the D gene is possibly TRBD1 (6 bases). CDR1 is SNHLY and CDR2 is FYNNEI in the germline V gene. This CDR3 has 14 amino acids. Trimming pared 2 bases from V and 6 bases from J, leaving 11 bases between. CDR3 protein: CASSERQGRNIQYF. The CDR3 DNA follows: TGTGCCAGCAGTGAAAGGCAGGGGAGAAACATTCAGTACTTC.

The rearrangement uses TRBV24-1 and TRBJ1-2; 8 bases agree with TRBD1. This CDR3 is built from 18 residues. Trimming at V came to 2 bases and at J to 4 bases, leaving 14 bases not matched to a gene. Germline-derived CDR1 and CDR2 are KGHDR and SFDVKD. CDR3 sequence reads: CATSDSSAGQGDVYGYTF. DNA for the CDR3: TGTGCCACCAGTGATTCATCGGCCGGACAGGGAGATGTCTATGGCTACACCTTC.

The CDR3 nucleotides are TGTGCCAGCAGCTTAGAGGATCCCGGGTCCCAGCATTTT. Translation gives CASSLEDPGSQHF. The J gene is TRBJ1-5, the V gene TRBV7-9; D is unresolved. The CDR3 runs to 13 residues. Germline lookup yields CDR1 SEHNR and CDR2 FQNEAQ (reference sequence). Deletions cut 1 base from V and 11 bases from J, with 12 bases between.

CDR3 region: CASSLGGGQGGVPLHF. The CDR3 DNA reads as TGTGCCAGCAGCTTAGGAGGGGGACAGGGGGGTGTGCCCCTCCACTTT. The chain recombines TRBV7-2 with TRBJ1-6; TRBD1 matches 11 bases. CDR3 size: 16 residues. The trim removed 1 base at V and 13 bases at J, leaving 9 bases unmatched. Per the germline V gene, CDR1 is SGHTA and CDR2 is FQGNSA.

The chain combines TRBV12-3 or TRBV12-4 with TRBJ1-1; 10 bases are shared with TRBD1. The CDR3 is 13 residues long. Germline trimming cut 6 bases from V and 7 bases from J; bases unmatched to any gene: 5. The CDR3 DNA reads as TGTGCCAGCAGCCTGGGGACAGGGGATGAAGCTTTCTTT. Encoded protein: CASSLGTGDEAFF.

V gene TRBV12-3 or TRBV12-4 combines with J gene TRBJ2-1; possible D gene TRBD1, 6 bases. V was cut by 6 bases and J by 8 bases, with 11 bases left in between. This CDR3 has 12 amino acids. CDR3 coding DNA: TGTGCCAGCAGCCTACAGGGCTATGAGCAGTTCTTC. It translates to CASSLQGYEQFF.

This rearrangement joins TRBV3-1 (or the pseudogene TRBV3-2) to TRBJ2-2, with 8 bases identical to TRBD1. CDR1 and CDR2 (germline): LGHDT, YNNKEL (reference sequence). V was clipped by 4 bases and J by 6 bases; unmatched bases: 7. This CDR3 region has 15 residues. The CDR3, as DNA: TGTGCCAGCAGCCCCCGGACAGGGAAGGCCGGGGAGCTGTTTTTT. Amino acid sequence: CASSPRTGKAGELFF.

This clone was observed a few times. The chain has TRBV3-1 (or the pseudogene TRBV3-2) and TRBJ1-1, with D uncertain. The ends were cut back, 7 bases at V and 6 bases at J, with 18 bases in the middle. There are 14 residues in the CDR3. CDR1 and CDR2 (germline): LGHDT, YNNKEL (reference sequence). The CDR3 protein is CASTPGEGLAEAFF. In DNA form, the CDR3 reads TGTGCCAGCACCCCAGGAGAGGGTCTCGCTGAAGCTTTCTTT.